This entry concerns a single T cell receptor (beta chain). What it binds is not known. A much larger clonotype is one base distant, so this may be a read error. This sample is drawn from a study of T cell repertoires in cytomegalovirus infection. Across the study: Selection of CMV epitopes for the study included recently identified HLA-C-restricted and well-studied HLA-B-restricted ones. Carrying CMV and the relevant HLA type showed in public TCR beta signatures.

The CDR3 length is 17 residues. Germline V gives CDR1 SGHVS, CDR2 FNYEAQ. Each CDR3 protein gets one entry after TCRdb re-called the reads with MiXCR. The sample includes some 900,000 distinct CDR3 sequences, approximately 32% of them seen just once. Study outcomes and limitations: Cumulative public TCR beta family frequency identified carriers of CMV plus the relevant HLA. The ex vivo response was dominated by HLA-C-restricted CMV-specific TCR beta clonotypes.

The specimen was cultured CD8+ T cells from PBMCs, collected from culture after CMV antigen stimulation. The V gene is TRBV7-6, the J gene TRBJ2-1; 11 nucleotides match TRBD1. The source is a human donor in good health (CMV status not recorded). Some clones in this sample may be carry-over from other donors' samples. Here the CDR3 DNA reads TGTGCCAGCAGCTCCTACACCGGGACAGGGGGATACAATAAGCAGTTCTTC. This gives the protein CASSSYTGTGGYNKQFF.